What follows are 16 T cell receptor beta chains derived from one specimen sequenced in a study of blood T cell repertoires in COVID-19 (dated by TCRdb to about 2020). The method behind the library was the immunoSEQ multiplex PCR assay. As stored in TCRdb, this immuneACCESS dataset retains in-frame rearrangements with V and J assigned. A fraction of the clones does not appear; measured against another copy, unresolved V genes explain less than half of the discrepancy, and the remainder lacks a known reason. This sample lists 100,000 or so clones; 65% to 80% were detected once. The ten largest clones represent 20% of the sample. Sequencing used peripheral blood. These receptors were collected from a man in his 70s with active or convalescent COVID-19.

The rearrangement uses TRBV4-1 and TRBJ1-5; D unclear. From germline, CDR1 is MGHRA and CDR2 YSYEKL. There are 15 residues in the CDR3. V was pared by 0 bases and J by 1 base, with 7 bases between. The CDR3 DNA reads TGCGCCAGCAGCCAAGAATGGGAGAGCAATCAGCCCCAGCATTTT. It yields the protein CASSQEWESNQPQHF.

CDR3 DNA sequence: TGTGCCAGCAGCCTCCGGGACTCCACCAATGAGCAGTTCTTC. This sequence encodes CASSLRDSTNEQFF. This sequence joins TRBV7-3 and TRBJ2-1, with a tentative D call TRBD2 (6 bases). V shed 5 bases and J shed 6 bases, with 14 bases lying between them. The germline V gene has CDR1 SGHTA and CDR2 FQGTGA. CDR3 length equals 14 residues.

This chain's CDR3 is CASSRGRDSYNEQFF. The CDR3 DNA reads TGTGCCAGCAGCCGCGGCCGGGACTCCTACAATGAGCAGTTCTTC. The gene calls are TRBV7-2 and TRBJ2-1, with D tentatively TRBD2 (5 bases). The CDR3 runs to 15 residues. Deletions cut 5 bases from V and 0 bases from J, with 11 bases between. Germline V gives CDR1 SGHTA, CDR2 FQGNSA.

The J gene is TRBJ1-4, the V gene TRBV7-9; 10 bases are a match to TRBD1. The CDR3 extends over 14 amino acids. Germline V lookup: CDR1 SEHNR, CDR2 FQNEAQ (reference sequence). The ends lost 5 bases at V and 6 bases at J; junction bases unmatched: 3. CDR3 bases: TGTGCCAGCAGCCGGACAGGGGGAGATGAAAAACTGTTTTTT. This gives the protein CASSRTGGDEKLFF.

The chain joins TRBV13 to TRBJ2-7, with TRBD1 identical over 8 bases. This CDR3 comprises 13 residues. Germline V CDR1 and CDR2: PRHDT, FYEKMQ (reference sequence). J lost 6 bases, V lost 5 bases, and 6 bases had no gene match. CDR3 in amino acids: CASSHRTGTEQYF. CDR3 DNA: TGTGCCAGCAGCCACCGGACAGGGACCGAGCAGTACTTC.

This sequence joins TRBV27 and TRBJ2-2; TRBD1 agrees at 10 bases. V shed 7 bases and J 4 bases; nucleotides not matched to a gene: 9. The CDR3 spans 16 residues. Germline V gene sequence: CDR1 MNHEY, CDR2 SMNVEV (reference sequence). The CDR3 bases are TGTGCCAGCACCAATACCGGGACAGGGGTCACCGGGGAGCTGTTTTTT. It codes for CASTNTGTGVTGELFF.

The gene calls are TRBV20-1 and TRBJ1-2; TRBD1 might be the D (6 bases). From germline, CDR1 is DFQATT and CDR2 SNEGSKA (reference sequence). The CDR3 runs to 12 residues. The V and J ends lost 3 bases and 8 bases respectively, with 13 bases between them. CDR3: CSASPGGKGYTF. CDR3 sequence (DNA): TGCAGTGCTAGTCCGGGGGGCAAGGGCTACACCTTC.

CDR3 in DNA: TGCGCCAGCAGCAACGGACAGGGATTTGTGAATACGCAGTATTTT. As protein: CASSNGQGFVNTQYF. The rearrangement uses TRBV5-1 and TRBJ2-3; the match to TRBD1 covers 8 bases. Germline V CDR1 and CDR2: SGHRS, YFSETQ. V lost 4 bases to trimming and J lost 7 bases; unmatched junction nucleotides: 11. The CDR3 is 15 residues long.

This chain connects TRBV30 to TRBJ1-1; D is possibly TRBD1 (6 bases). Trimming cost V 0 bases and J 1 base, with 12 bases left between them. There are 15 residues in the CDR3. The V gene's germline CDR1 is GTSNPN and CDR2 SVGIG (reference sequence). The CDR3 is CAWSVQGRGNTEAFF. The CDR3 bases are TGTGCCTGGAGTGTCCAGGGCAGGGGGAACACTGAAGCTTTCTTT.

Here the CDR3 DNA reads TGTGCCAGCAGTTTTTTATCCACCGGGGAGCTGTTTTTT. Amino acids: CASSFLSTGELFF. V and J are TRBV12-3 or TRBV12-4 and TRBJ2-2; unclear D gene. This CDR3 contains 13 residues. V was cut by 3 bases and J by 4 bases, with 6 bases left in between.

The CDR3 DNA sequence: TGTGCCAGCAGCCGGGCCGGGGGTTATAATTCACCCCTCCACTTT. It specifies CASSRAGGYNSPLHF. V usage is TRBV5-6 and J usage is TRBJ1-6, with a possible D match to TRBD1 (5 bases). The CDR3 has 15 amino acids. V was shortened by 4 bases and J by 4 bases, with 12 bases between the two germline ends. Germline lookup yields CDR1 SGHDT and CDR2 YYEEEE.

V and J are TRBV6-5 and TRBJ1-2, with D tentatively TRBD1 (6 bases). Germline CDR1 is MNHEY and CDR2 is SVGAGI. The CDR3 runs 14 residues. Trimming left V 9 bases short and J 5 bases short, with 19 bases between. The CDR3 is CASLGQGLRYGYTF. CDR3 in DNA: TGTGCCAGTCTCGGGCAGGGGCTAAGATATGGCTACACCTTC.

This clone was seen a handful of times. V gene TRBV7-8 combines with J gene TRBJ2-4; TRBD1 matches 8 bases. Germline V gene sequence: CDR1 SGHVS, CDR2 FQNEAQ. The J segment lost 4 bases and the V segment lost 4 bases, leaving 6 bases of the junction unmatched. CDR3 length equals 15 residues. In nucleotides, the CDR3 is TGTGCCAGCAGCTCAGACAGGGGAGGAAAAAACATTCAGTACTTC. It encodes CASSSDRGGKNIQYF.

The genes are TRBV30 and TRBJ1-5; D uncertain. Germline CDR1 GTSNPN, CDR2 SVGIG (reference sequence). The V end was cut by 2 bases, the J end by 2 bases, with 10 bases between. This CDR3 spans 14 amino acids. As DNA, the CDR3 is TGTGCCTGGAGTCTCGGGTTTGGCAATCAGCCCCAGCATTTT. Its protein product is CAWSLGFGNQPQHF.

Only a few counts were recorded for this clone. The chain couples TRBV29-1 to TRBJ2-2, with D perhaps TRBD2 (7 bases). The V gene lost 6 bases and the J gene lost 0 bases, with 11 bases spanning the gap. Germline CDR1 SQVTM, CDR2 ANQGSEA. The CDR3 is 14 residues long. CDR3 loop: CSVLGGANTGELFF. DNA for the CDR3: TGCAGCGTCCTAGGGGGGGCGAACACCGGGGAGCTGTTTTTT.

The chain uses TRBV5-1 and TRBJ2-2, with D hard to call. This CDR3 is built from 13 residues. The V gene lost 5 bases and the J gene lost 7 bases, with 12 bases spanning the gap. Germline assignment: CDR1 SGHRS and CDR2 YFSETQ. The DNA of the CDR3 is TGCGCCAGCAGGGGCGAAAGCAGCGGGGAGCTGTTTTTT. This codes for CASRGESSGELFF. Full variable domain (remainder filled in from reference TRBV5-1 and TRBJ2-2): KAGVTQTPRYLIKTRGQQVTLSCSPISGHRSVSWYQQTPGQGLQFLFEYFSETQRNKGNFPGRFSGRQFSNSRSEMNVSTLELGDSALYLCASRGESSGELFFGEGSRLTVL.